The T cell receptor beta chain described here comes from a study of response to subunit inactivated influenza vaccine. Study-wide findings and caveats: Authors suggested few new T cells are recruited by each seasonal influenza vaccination.

A single record per CDR3 protein comes from TCRdb applying MiXCR to the RT-PCR reads. Of about 160,000 distinct CDR3 sequences detected, roughly a tenth appear once; the ten largest clones hold around 12%. This CDR3 is built from 14 residues. The V and J ends lost 1 base and 3 bases respectively, with 9 bases between them. Germline V lookup: CDR1 MGHRA, CDR2 YSYEKL. Ten or more counts support this clonotype. The antigen is undetermined. This specimen consisted of non-naive T cells sorted from PBMCs, obtained 45 days after vaccination. The sequence came from a man aged 50-59 years who received an inactivated influenza vaccine. The chain uses TRBV4-1 and TRBJ2-5; weak D call: TRBD1 (6 bases). The CDR3 nucleotides are TGCGCCAGCAGCCAAGGGGCAGGGGAAGAGACCCAGTACTTC. The encoded protein is CASSQGAGEETQYF.